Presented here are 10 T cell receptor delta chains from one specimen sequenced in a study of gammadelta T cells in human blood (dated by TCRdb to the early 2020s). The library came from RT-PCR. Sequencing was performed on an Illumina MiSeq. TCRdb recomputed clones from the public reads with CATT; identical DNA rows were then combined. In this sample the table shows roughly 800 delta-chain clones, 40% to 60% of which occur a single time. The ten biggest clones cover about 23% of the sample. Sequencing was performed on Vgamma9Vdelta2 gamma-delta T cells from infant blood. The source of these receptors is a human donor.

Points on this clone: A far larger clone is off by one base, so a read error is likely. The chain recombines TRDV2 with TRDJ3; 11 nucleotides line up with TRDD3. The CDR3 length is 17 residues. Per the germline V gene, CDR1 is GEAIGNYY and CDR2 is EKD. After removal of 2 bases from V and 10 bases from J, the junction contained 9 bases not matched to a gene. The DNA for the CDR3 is TGTGCCTGTGACATCGTACTGGGGGATAACTCTACCCGACAGATGTTTTTC. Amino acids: CACDIVLGDNSTRQMFF.

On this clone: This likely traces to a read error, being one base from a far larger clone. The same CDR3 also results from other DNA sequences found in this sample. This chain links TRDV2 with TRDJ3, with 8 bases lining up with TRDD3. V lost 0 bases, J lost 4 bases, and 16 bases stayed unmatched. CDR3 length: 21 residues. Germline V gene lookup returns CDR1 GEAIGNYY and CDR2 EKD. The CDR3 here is CACDTVPTGGYGLWDTRQMFF. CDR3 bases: TGTGCCTGTGACACCGTCCCTACTGGGGGGTACGGGTTATGGGACACCCGACAGATGTTTTTC.

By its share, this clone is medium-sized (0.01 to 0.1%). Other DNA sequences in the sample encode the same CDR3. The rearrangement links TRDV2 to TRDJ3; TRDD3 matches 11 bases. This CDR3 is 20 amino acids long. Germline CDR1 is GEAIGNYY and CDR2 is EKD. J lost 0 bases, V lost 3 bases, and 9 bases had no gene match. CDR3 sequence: CACDLVLGDKSSWDTRQMFF. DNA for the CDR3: TGTGCCTGTGACCTTGTACTGGGGGATAAGAGCTCCTGGGACACCCGACAGATGTTTTTC.

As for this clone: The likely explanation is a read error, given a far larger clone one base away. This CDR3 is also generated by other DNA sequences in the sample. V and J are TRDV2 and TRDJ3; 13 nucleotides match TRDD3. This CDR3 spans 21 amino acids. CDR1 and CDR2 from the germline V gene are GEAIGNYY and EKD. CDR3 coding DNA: TGTGCCTGTGACACCGTACTGGGGGATACGCGAAGCTCCTGGGACACACGACAGATGTTTTTC. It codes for CACDTVLGDTRSSWDTRQMFF.

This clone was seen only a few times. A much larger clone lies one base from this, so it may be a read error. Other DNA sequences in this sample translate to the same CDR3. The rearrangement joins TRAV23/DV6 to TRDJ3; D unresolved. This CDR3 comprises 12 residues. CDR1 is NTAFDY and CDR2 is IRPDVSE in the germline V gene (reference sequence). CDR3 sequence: CAAGRDTRQMFF. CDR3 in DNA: TGTGCAGCAGGCCGGGACACACGACAGATGTTTTTC.

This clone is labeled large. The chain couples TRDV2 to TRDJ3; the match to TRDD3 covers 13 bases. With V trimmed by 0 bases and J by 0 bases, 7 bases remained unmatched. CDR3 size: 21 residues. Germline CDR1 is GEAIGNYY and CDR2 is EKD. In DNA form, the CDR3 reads TGTGCCTGTGACACCGTACTGGGGGATACGTTTAGCTCCTGGGACACCCGACAGATGTTTTTC. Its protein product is CACDTVLGDTFSSWDTRQMFF.

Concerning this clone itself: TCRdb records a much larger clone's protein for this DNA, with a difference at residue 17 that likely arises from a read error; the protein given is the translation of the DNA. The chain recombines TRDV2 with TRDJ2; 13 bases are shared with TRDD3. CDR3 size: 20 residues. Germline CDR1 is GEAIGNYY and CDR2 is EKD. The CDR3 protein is CACDTGDLLGDTHRTAKLFF. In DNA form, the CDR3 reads TGTGCCTGTGACACCGGAGATCTACTGGGGGATACGCACAGGACAGCAAAACTCTTCTTT.

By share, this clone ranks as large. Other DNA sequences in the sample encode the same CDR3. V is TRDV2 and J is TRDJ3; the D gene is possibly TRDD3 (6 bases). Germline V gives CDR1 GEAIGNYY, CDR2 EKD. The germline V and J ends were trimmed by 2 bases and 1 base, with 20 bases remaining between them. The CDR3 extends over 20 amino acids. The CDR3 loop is CACDMTVLGDLSWDTRQMFF. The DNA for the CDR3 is TGTGCCTGTGACATGACTGTACTGGGCGATCTTTCCTGGGACACCCGACAGATGTTTTTC.

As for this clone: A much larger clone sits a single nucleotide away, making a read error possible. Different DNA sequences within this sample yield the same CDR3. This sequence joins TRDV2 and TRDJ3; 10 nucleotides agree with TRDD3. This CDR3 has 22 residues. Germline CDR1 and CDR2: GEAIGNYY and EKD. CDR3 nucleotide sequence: TGTGCCTGTGACACCGCTCCCTTGGGGGATACCGTCGGCTCCTGGGACACACGACAGATGTTTTTC. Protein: CACDTAPLGDTVGSWDTRQMFF.

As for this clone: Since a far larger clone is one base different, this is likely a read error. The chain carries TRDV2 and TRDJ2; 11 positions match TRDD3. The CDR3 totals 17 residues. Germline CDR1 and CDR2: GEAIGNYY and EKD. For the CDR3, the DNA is TGTGCCTGTGGCACCCTACTGGGGGATACTTTGACAGCACAACTCTTCTTT. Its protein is CACGTLLGDTLTAQLFF.